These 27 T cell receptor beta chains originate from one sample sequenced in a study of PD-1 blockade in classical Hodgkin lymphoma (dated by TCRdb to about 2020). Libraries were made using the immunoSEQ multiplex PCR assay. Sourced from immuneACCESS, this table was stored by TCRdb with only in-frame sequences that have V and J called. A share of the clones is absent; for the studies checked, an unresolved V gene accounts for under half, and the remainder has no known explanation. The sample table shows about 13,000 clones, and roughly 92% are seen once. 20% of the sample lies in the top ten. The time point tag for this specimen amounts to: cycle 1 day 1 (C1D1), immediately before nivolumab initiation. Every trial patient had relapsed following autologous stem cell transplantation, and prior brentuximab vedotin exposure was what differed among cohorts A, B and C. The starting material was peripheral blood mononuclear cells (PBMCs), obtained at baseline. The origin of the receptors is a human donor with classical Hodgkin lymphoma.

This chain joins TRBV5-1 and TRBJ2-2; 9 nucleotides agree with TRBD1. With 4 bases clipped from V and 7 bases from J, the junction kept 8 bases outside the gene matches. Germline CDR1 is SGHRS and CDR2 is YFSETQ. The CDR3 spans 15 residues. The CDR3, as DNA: TGCGCCAGCAGCCCGGACAGGGGTTTCAACGGGGAGCTGTTTTTT. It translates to CASSPDRGFNGELFF.

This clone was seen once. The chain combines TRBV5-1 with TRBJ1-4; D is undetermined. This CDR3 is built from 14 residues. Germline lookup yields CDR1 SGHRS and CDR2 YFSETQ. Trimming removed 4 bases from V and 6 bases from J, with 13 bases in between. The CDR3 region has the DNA TGCGCCAGCAGCCTCGGAGGCGGCGATGAAAAACTGTTTTTT. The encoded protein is CASSLGGGDEKLFF.

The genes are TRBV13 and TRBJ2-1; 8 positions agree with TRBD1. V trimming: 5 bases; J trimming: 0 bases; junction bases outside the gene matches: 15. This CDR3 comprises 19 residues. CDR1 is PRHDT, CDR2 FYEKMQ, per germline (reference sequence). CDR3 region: CASSPWTGPTPNSYNEQFF. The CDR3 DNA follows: TGTGCCAGCAGCCCGTGGACAGGGCCGACGCCAAACTCCTACAATGAGCAGTTCTTC.

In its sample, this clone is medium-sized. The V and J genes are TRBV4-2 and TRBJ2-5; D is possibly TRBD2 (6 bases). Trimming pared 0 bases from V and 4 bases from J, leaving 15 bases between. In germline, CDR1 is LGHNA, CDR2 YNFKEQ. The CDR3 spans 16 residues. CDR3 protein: CASSQDLRRGGETQYF. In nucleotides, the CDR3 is TGTGCCAGCAGCCAAGATCTGAGGCGGGGCGGAGAGACCCAGTACTTC.

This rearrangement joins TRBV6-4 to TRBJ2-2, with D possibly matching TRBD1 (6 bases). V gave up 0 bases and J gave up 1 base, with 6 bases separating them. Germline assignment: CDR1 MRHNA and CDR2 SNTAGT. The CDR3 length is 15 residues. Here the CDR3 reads CASSDSGQNTGELFF. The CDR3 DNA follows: TGTGCCAGCAGTGACTCGGGACAGAACACCGGGGAGCTGTTTTTT.

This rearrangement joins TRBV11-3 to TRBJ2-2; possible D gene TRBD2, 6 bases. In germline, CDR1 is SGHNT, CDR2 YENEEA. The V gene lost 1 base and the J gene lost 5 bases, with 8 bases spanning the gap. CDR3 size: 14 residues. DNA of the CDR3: TGTGCCAGCAGCTTAGCTGGGGGGACCGGGGAGCTGTTTTTT. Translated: CASSLAGGTGELFF.

CDR3 sequence reads: CASGASQDSPYSNQPQHF. The CDR3 nucleotides are TGTGCCAGCGGAGCGAGCCAGGACAGCCCGTATAGCAATCAGCCCCAGCATTTT. The rearrangement joins TRBV2 to TRBJ1-5; a possible D gene is TRBD1 (6 bases). The CDR3 has 18 residues. Germline lookup yields CDR1 SNHLY and CDR2 FYNNEI. V gave up 8 bases and J gave up 0 bases, with 23 bases separating them.

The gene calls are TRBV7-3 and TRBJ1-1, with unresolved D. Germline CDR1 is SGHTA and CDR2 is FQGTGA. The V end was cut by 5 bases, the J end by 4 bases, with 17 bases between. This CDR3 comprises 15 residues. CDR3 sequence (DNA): TGTGCCAGCAGCAACCGGGCTTCGCCGACCACTGAAGCTTTCTTT. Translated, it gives CASSNRASPTTEAFF.

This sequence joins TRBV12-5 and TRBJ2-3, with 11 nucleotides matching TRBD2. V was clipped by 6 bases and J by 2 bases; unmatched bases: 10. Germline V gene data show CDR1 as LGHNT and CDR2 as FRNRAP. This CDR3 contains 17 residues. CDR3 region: CASGSIMTSGATDTQYF. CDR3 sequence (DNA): TGTGCTAGTGGCTCTATCATGACTAGCGGGGCCACAGATACGCAGTATTTT.

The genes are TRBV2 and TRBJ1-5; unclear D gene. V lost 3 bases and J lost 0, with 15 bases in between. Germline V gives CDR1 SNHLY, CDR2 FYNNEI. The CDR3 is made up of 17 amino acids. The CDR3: CASSDSRRIYSNQPQHF. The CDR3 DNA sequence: TGTGCCAGCAGTGATTCCCGGAGGATCTATAGCAATCAGCCCCAGCATTTT.

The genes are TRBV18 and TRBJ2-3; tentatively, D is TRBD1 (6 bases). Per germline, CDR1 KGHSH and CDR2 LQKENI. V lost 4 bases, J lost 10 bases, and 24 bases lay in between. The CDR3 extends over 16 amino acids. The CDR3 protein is CASSLTPDSKGDAQYF. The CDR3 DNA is TGTGCCAGCTCACTAACCCCAGACTCCAAGGGGGATGCGCAGTATTTT.

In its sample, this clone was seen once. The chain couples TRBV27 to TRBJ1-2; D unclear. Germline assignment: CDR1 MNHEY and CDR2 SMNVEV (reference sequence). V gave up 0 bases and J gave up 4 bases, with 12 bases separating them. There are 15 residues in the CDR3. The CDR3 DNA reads TGTGCCAGCAGTTTATCGGGGAGGGCTCCCTATGGCTACACCTTC. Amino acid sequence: CASSLSGRAPYGYTF.

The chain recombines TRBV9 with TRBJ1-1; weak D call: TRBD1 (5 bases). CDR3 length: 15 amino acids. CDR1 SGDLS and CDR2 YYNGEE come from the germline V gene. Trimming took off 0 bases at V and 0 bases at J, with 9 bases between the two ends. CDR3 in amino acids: CASSVDGTMNTEAFF. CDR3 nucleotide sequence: TGTGCCAGCAGCGTAGACGGGACGATGAACACTGAAGCTTTCTTT.

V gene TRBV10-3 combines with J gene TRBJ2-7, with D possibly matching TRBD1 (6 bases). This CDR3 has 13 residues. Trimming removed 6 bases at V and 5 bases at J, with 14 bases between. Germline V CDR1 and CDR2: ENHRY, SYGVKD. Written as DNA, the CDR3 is TGTGCCATCAGGGACAGCGGCATGAACGAGCAGTACTTC. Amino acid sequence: CAIRDSGMNEQYF.

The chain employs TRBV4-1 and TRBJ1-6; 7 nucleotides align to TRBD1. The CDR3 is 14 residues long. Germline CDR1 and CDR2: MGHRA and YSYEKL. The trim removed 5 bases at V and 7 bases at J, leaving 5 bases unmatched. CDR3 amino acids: CASSSRQGNSPLHF. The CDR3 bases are TGCGCCAGCAGCTCCCGACAGGGCAATTCACCCCTCCACTTT.

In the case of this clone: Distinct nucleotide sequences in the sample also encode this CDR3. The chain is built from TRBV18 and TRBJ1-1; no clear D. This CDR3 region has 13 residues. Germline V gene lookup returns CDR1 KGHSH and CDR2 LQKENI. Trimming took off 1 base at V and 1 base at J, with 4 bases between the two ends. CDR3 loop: CASSPLSNTEAFF. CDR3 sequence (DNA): TGTGCCAGCTCACCACTCTCGAACACTGAAGCTTTCTTT.

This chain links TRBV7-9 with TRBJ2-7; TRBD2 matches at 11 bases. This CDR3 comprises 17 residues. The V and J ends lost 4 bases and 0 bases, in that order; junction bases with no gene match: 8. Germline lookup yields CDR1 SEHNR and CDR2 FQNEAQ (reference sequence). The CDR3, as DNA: TGTGCCAGCAGCTCCATAGCGGGGGGGAAACCCTCCTACGAGCAGTACTTC. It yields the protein CASSSIAGGKPSYEQYF.

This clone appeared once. This CDR3 is CASSLKTRTSGSTDTQYF. The CDR3 nucleotides read TGCGCCAGCAGCTTGAAGACTCGTACTAGCGGGAGTACAGATACGCAGTATTTT. The chain recombines TRBV5-1 with TRBJ2-3, with 11 nucleotides matching TRBD2. The CDR3 has 18 amino acids. Unmatched junction bases numbered 10, after V lost 1 base and J lost 3 bases. Per germline, CDR1 SGHRS and CDR2 YFSETQ.

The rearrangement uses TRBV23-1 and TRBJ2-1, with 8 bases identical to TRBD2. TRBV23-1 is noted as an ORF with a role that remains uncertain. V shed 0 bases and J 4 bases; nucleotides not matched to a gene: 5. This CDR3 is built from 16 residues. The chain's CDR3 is CASSQSQGLGYNEQFF. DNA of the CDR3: TGCGCCAGCAGTCAATCCCAGGGACTAGGGTACAATGAGCAGTTCTTC.

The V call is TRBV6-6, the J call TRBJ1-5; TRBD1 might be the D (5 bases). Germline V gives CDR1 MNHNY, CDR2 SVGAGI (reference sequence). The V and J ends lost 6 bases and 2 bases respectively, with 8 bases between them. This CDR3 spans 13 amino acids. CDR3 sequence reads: CASSGDGNQPQHF. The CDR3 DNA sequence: TGTGCCAGCAGCGGGGACGGCAATCAGCCCCAGCATTTT.

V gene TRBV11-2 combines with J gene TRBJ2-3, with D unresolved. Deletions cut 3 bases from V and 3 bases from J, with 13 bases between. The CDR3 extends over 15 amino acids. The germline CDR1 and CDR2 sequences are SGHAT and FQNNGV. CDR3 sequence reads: CASSLGPAATDTQYF. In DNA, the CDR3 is TGTGCCAGCAGCTTGGGTCCGGCAGCTACAGATACGCAGTATTTT.

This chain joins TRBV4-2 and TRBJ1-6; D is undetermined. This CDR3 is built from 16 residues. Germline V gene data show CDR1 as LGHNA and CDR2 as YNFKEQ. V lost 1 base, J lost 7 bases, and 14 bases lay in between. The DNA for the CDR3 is TGTGCCAGCAGCCAAGGAGAGGGCAGTCGAAATTCACCCCTCCACTTT. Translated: CASSQGEGSRNSPLHF.

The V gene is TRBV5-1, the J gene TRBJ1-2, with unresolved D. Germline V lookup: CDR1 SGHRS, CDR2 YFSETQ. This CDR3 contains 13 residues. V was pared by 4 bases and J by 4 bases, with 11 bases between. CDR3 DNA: TGCGCCAGCAGCCTCCGACAAGGCTATGGCTACACCTTC. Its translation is CASSLRQGYGYTF. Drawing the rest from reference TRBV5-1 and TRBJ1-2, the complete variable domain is KAGVTQTPRYLIKTRGQQVTLSCSPISGHRSVSWYQQTPGQGLQFLFEYFSETQRNKGNFPGRFSGRQFSNSRSEMNVSTLELGDSALYLCASSLRQGYGYTFGSGTRLTVV.

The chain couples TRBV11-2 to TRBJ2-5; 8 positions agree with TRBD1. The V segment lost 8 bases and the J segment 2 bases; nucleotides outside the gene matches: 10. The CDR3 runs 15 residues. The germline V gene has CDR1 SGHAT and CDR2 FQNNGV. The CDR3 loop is CASRRFGQGQETQYF. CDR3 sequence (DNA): TGTGCCAGCCGAAGGTTTGGACAGGGACAAGAGACCCAGTACTTC.

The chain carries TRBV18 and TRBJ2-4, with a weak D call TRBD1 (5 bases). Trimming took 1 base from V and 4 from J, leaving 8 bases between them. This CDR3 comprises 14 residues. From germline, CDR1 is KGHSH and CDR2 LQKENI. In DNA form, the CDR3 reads TGTGCCAGCTCACCACGCGACAGTAAAAACATTCAGTACTTC. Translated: CASSPRDSKNIQYF.

The CDR3 spells CASSKGLAGANQETQYF. The DNA of the CDR3 is TGCGCCAGCAGCAAGGGACTAGCGGGAGCCAACCAAGAGACCCAGTACTTC. This chain connects TRBV5-1 to TRBJ2-5, with 14 nucleotides matching TRBD2. CDR1 is SGHRS, CDR2 YFSETQ, per germline. The CDR3 is made up of 17 amino acids. J was trimmed by 0 bases and V by 4 bases; bases with no gene match: 5.

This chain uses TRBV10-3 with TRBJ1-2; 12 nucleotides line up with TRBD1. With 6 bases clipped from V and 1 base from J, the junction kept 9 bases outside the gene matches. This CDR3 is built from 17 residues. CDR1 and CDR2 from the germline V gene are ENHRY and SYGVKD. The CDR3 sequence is CAIRDPGTGGDNYGYTF. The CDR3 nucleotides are TGTGCCATCAGAGACCCCGGGACAGGGGGCGATAACTATGGCTACACCTTC.